Below are 10 T cell receptor beta chains sequenced from a single sample in a study of blood T cell repertoires in COVID-19. This table comes from immunoSEQ multiplex PCR, and its TCRdb copy is limited to in-frame clones, with some not included. The sample lists 200,000 to 250,000 clones, around 80% seen once, with 20% in the top ten. Sequences were obtained from peripheral blood. These receptors were taken from a man younger than 45 with active or convalescent COVID-19.

The V call is TRBV5-1, the J call TRBJ1-2, with D unresolved. Trimming removed 1 base from V and 2 bases from J, with 12 bases in between. Germline V gene sequence: CDR1 SGHRS, CDR2 YFSETQ. This CDR3 is built from 15 residues. CDR3 DNA: TGCGCCAGCAGCTTGACAGTCCCGAACAACTATGGCTACACCTTC. Protein: CASSLTVPNNYGYTF.

The chain links TRBV4-3 to TRBJ2-3; 8 nucleotides line up with TRBD2. Germline V gene data show CDR1 as LGHNA and CDR2 as YSLEER. With V trimmed by 4 bases and J by 5 bases, 14 bases remained unmatched. The CDR3 is made up of 17 amino acids. The DNA of the CDR3 is TGCGCCAGCAGCCGGGGTTCGGGACTAGGGGGGGGAGATACGCAGTATTTT. Translation: CASSRGSGLGGGDTQYF.

The V gene is TRBV27, the J gene TRBJ2-7; 10 bases are a match to TRBD2. Germline V lookup: CDR1 MNHEY, CDR2 SMNVEV (reference sequence). The CDR3 extends over 16 amino acids. V lost 0 bases to trimming and J lost 4 bases; unmatched junction nucleotides: 6. The CDR3 coding sequence is TGTGCCAGCAGTTTATCGATTGTAGCGGGGGGTTACGAGCAGTACTTC. Its translation: CASSLSIVAGGYEQYF.

The V and J genes are TRBV18 and TRBJ2-5, with D tentatively TRBD1 (6 bases). V shed 3 bases and J shed 1 base, with 12 bases lying between them. Germline CDR1 reads KGHSH; CDR2 reads LQKENI. The CDR3 sequence is 15 residues long. The CDR3 nucleotides read TGTGCCAGCTCACCGAAGAGGGGGACCCAAGAGACCCAGTACTTC. Translating gives CASSPKRGTQETQYF.

The chain combines TRBV29-1 with TRBJ1-1; 9 positions agree with TRBD1. J was trimmed by 11 bases and V by 6 bases; bases with no gene match: 10. The CDR3 totals 12 residues. Germline V gene lookup returns CDR1 SQVTM and CDR2 ANQGSEA. The CDR3 DNA reads as TGCAGCGTCCGGACAGGGGAATTTTCGGCTTTCTTT. Its translation is CSVRTGEFSAFF. Full variable domain (remainder filled in from reference TRBV29-1 and TRBJ1-1): SAVISQKPSRDICQRGTSLTIQCQVDSQVTMMFWYRQQPGQSLTLIATANQGSEATYESGFVIDKFPISRPNLTFSTLTVSNMSPEDSSIYLCSVRTGEFSAFFGQGTRLTVV.

Only one count was recorded for this clone. Other DNA sequences of this sample code for an identical CDR3. The chain couples TRBV29-1 to TRBJ2-1; tentative D call: TRBD1 (5 bases). Per the germline V gene, CDR1 is SQVTM and CDR2 is ANQGSEA. Between the trimmed V and J ends, which lost 4 bases and 4 bases, there was a span of 5 bases. The CDR3 extends over 11 amino acids. The CDR3: CSVGQYNEQFF. CDR3 nucleotide sequence: TGCAGCGTTGGACAGTACAATGAGCAGTTCTTC.

This clone was observed a handful of times. The V gene is TRBV28, the J gene TRBJ2-7, with 8 bases identical to TRBD1. Trimming removed 6 bases from V and 2 bases from J; junction bases left unmatched: 3. The CDR3 is made up of 13 amino acids. Germline V lookup: CDR1 MDHEN, CDR2 SYDVKM. CDR3 sequence: CASRRQGTYEQYF. In DNA form, the CDR3 reads TGTGCCAGCAGGAGACAGGGGACCTACGAGCAGTACTTC.

The chain links TRBV27 to TRBJ2-1, with 9 bases fitting TRBD2. V gave up 2 bases and J gave up 4 bases; unmatched junction bases: 0. This CDR3 comprises 14 residues. In germline, CDR1 is MNHEY, CDR2 SMNVEV (reference sequence). CDR3 DNA sequence: TGTGCCAGCAGTTTAGCGGGAGGGTACAATGAGCAGTTCTTC. Protein sequence: CASSLAGGYNEQFF.

The genes are TRBV28 and TRBJ1-5; 7 bases fit TRBD1. CDR3 length: 11 residues. Trimming cost V 5 bases and J 14 bases; bases outside gene matches: 6. CDR1 and CDR2 from the germline V gene are MDHEN and SYDVKM. For the CDR3, the DNA is TGTGCCAGCAGTGGGGGACAGCATAAGCATTTT. Amino acids: CASSGGQHKHF.

V and J are TRBV7-2 and TRBJ2-2; the D is unclear. The CDR3 runs to 17 residues. The germline CDR1 and CDR2 sequences are SGHTA and FQGNSA. Trimming stripped 7 bases from V and 0 bases from J, with 18 bases between. The CDR3 coding sequence is TGTGCCAGCACCAAACAACCACAGCTTACGAACACCGGGGAGCTGTTTTTT. Encoded protein: CASTKQPQLTNTGELFF.